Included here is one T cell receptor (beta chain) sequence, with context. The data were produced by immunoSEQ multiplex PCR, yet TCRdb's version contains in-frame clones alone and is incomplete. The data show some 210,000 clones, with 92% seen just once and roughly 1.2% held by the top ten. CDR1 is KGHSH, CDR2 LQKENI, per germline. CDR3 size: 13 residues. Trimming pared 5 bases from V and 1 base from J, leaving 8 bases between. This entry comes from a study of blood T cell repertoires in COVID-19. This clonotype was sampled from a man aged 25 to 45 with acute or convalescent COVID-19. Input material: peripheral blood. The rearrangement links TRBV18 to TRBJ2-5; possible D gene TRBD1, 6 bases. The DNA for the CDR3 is TGTGCCAGCTCAGGACAGCTCCAAGAGACCCAGTACTTC. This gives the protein CASSGQLQETQYF.